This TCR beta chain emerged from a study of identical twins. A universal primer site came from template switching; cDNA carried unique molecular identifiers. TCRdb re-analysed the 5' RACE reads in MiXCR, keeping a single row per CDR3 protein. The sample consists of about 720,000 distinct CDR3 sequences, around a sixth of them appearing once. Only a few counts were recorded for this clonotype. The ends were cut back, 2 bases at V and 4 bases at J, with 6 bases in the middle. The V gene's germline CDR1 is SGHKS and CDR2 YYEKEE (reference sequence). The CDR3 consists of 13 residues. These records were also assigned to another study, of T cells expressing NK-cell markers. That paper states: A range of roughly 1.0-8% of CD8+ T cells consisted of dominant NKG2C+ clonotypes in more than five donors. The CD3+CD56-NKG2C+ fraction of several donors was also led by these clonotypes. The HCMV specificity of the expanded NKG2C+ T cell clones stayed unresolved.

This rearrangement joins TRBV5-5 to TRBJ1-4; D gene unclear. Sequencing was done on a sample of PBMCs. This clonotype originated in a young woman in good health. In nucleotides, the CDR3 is TGTGCCAGCAGCTTCGAATTTAATGAAAAACTGTTTTTT. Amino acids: CASSFEFNEKLFF.